Listed below are T cell receptor beta chains from one sample, sequenced in a study of PD-L1 blockade in urothelial cancer. Measured with immunoSEQ multiplex PCR; TCRdb has only the in-frame clones, and not every one. This table has 20,000 to 25,000 clones, less than 85% appearing once. Sequenced material: PBMCs, taken around atezolizumab (anti-PD-L1) treatment. The source is a man between 65 and 85 years old with urothelial cancer. Both conserved end residues are trimmed from each CDR3.

J gene,V gene,CDR3 protein
TRBJ2-1,TRBV28,ASSLRANEQF
TRBJ2-3,TRBV6-5,ASRQAGGIYGQY
TRBJ2-3,TRBV18,ASSPPSGTQY
TRBJ2-5,TRBV27,ASSVDRTPKETQY
TRBJ1-1,TRBV2,ASTPTRSNTEAF
TRBJ2-1,TRBV11-3,ASSSPTSRIGGDNEQF
TRBJ2-1,TRBV2,ARGTSGRGDEQF
TRBJ2-1,TRBV7-6,ASSTGRAGNNEQF
TRBJ2-7,TRBV5-6,ASSRDRLYEQY
TRBJ1-2,TRBV15,ATSRDRQGFGGVGYT
TRBJ2-2,TRBV9,ASSVPGTGTGELF
TRBJ2-2,TRBV28,VAGTRSFGELF
TRBJ2-2,TRBV10-3,AISAGTVRDTGELF
TRBJ2-3,TRBV19,ASRAGPSTDTQY
TRBJ1-2,TRBV21-1,ASSKGLGNGYT
TRBJ2-7,TRBV19,ASSISVDAGGQY
TRBJ2-7,TRBV28,ASSLPGVSYEQY
TRBJ1-5,TRBV7-6,ASSSTGDQPQH
TRBJ1-4,TRBV29-1,SAAQGTLEGEKLF
TRBJ2-5,TRBV30,AWRMQIQETQY
TRBJ1-5,TRBV2,ATKEDTSNQPQH
TRBJ1-5,TRBV7-2,ASSLGRGLRPQH
TRBJ1-2,TRBV28,ASSPTSDRVTGYT
TRBJ2-3,TRBV12-5,ASGFSGRDTQY